The clone carrying this T cell receptor beta chain showed up many times. These data originate in a study of T-cell reconstitution after alpha-beta-depleted transplantation in children. Molecular barcoding with unique molecular identifiers was used for the TCRbeta library. TCRdb reprocessed the PCR reads via MiXCR and lists one record per CDR3 protein. The sample holds around 380,000 distinct CDR3 sequences, approximately 11% seen once. Trimming at V came to 6 bases and at J to 4 bases, leaving 7 bases not matched to a gene. The CDR3 extends over 15 amino acids. CDR1 and CDR2 (germline): MNHEY, SMNVEV (reference sequence).

The chain combines TRBV27 with TRBJ1-4; TRBD1 matches 8 bases. The sequence derives from a human donor who donated a stem cell graft to a child with acute myeloid leukemia. The specimen comprised PBMCs from the stem cell graft donor, sampled from the stem cell graft. Here the CDR3 reads CASRDRGHFNEKLFF. Here the CDR3 DNA reads TGTGCCAGCAGAGACAGGGGCCATTTTAATGAAAAACTGTTTTTT.